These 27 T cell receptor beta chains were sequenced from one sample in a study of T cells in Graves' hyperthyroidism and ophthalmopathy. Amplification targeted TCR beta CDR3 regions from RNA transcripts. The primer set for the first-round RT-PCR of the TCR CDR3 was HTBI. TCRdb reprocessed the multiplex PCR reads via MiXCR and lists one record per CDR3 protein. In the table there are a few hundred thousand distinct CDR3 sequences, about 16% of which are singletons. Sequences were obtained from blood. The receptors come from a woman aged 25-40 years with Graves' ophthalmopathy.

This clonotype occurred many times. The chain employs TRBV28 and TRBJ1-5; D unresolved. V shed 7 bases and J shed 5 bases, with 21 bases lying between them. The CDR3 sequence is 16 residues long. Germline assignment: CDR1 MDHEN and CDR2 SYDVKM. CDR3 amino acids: CASTRQGTERDQPQHF. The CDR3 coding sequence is TGTGCCAGCACCCGACAAGGAACCGAGCGGGATCAGCCCCAGCATTTT.

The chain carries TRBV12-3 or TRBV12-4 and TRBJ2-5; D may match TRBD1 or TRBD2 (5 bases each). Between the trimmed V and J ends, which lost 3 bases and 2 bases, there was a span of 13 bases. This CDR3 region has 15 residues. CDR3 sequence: CASSFLGVGQETQYF. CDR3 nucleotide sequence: TGTGCCAGCAGTTTTTTGGGGGTAGGGCAAGAGACCCAGTACTTC.

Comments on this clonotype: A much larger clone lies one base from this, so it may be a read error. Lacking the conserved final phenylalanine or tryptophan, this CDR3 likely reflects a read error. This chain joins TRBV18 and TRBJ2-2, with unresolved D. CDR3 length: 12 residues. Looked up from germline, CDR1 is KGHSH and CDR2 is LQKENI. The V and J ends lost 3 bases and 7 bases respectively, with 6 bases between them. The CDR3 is CASSPQHGELFL. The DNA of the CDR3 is TGTGCCAGCTCACCGCAGCACGGGGAGCTGTTTCTT.

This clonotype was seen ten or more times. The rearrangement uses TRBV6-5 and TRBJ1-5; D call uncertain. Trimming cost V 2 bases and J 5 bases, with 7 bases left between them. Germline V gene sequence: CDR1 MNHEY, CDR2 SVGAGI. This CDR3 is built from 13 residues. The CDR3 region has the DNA TGTGCCAGCAGTTACATACGCTATCAGCCCCAGCATTTT. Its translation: CASSYIRYQPQHF.

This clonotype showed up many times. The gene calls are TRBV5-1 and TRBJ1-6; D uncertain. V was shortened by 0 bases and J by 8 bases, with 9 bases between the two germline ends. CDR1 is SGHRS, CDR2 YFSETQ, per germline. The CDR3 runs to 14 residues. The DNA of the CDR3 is TGCGCCAGCAGCTTGGTGGTGGGAGATTCACCCCTCCACTTT. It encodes CASSLVVGDSPLHF.

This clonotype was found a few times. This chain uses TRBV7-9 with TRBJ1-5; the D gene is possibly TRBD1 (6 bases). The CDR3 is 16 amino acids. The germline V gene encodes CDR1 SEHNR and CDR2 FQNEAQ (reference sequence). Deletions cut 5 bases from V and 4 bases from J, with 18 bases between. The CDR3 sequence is CASSPGAGPLNQPQHF. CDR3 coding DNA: TGTGCCAGCAGCCCGGGGGCAGGCCCCTTAAATCAGCCCCAGCATTTT.

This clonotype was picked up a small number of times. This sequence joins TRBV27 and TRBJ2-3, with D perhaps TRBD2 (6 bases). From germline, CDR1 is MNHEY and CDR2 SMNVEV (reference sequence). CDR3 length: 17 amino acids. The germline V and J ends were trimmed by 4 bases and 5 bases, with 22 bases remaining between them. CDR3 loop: CASSSPPGLVVGDTQYF. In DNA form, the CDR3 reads TGTGCCAGCAGTTCACCGCCGGGACTCGTGGTAGGAGATACGCAGTATTTT.

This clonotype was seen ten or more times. CDR3 sequence reads: CASTSQPTPLHF. Here the CDR3 DNA reads TGTGCCAGCACATCACAGCCTACACCCCTCCACTTT. The V call is TRBV28, the J call TRBJ1-6; D is ambiguous. Trimming removed 7 bases at V and 11 bases at J, with 12 bases between. This CDR3 contains 12 residues. Germline lookup yields CDR1 MDHEN and CDR2 SYDVKM.

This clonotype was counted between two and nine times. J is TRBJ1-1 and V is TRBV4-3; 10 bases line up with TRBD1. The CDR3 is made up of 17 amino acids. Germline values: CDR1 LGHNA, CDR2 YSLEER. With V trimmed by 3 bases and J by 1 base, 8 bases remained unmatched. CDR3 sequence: CASSQGSTGGWNTEAFF. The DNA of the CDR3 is TGCGCCAGCAGCCAGGGCTCGACAGGGGGCTGGAACACTGAAGCTTTCTTT.

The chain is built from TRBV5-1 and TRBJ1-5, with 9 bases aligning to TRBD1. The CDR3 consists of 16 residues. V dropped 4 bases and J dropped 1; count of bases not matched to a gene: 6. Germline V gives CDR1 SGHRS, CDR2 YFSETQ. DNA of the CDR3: TGCGCCAGCAGCCCCGGACAGGGGTTAAGCAATCAGCCCCAGCATTTT. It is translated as CASSPGQGLSNQPQHF.

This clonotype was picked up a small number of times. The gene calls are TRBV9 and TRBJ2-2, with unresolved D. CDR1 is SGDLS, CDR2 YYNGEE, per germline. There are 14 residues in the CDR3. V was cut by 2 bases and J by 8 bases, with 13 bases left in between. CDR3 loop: CASSVREVTGELFF. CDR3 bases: TGTGCCAGCAGCGTGAGAGAGGTGACGGGGGAGCTGTTTTTT. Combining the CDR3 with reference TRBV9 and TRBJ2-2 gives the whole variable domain DSGVTQTPKHLITATGQRVTLRCSPRSGDLSVYWYQQSLDQGLQFLIQYYNGEERAKGNILERFSAQQFPDLHSELNLSSLELGDSALYFCASSVREVTGELFFGEGSRLTVL.

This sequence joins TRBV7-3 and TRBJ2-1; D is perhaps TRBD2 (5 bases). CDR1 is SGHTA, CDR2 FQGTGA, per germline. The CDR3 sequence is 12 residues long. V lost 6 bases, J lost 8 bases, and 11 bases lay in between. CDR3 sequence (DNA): TGTGCCAGCAGTATTACTAGGGATGAGCAGTTCTTC. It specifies CASSITRDEQFF.

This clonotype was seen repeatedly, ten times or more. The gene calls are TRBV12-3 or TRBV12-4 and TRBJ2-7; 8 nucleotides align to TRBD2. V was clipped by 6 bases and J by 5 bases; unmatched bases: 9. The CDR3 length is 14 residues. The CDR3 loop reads CASSSGTRGNEQYF. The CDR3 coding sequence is TGTGCCAGCAGCTCCGGGACTAGGGGTAACGAGCAGTACTTC.

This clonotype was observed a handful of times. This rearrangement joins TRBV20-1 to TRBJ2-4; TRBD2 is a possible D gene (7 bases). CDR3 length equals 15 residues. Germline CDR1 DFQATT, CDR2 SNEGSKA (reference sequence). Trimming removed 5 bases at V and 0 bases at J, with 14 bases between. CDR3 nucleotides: TGCAGTGCTCCGATGGGGGGGCTAGCCAAAAACATTCAGTACTTC. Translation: CSAPMGGLAKNIQYF.

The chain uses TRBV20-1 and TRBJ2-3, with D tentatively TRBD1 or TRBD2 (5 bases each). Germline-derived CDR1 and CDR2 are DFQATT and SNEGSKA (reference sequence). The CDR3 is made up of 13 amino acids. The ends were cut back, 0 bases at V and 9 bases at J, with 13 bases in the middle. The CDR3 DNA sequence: TGCAGTGCTAGAGATGGGACCAGAGCAACGCAGTATTTT. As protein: CSARDGTRATQYF.

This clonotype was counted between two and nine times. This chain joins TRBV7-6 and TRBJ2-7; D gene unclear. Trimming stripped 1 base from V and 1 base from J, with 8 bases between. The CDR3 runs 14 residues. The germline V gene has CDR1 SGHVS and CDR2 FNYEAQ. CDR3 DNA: TGTGCCAGCAGCTTAGAACTGGGATCCTACGAGCAGTACTTC. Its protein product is CASSLELGSYEQYF.

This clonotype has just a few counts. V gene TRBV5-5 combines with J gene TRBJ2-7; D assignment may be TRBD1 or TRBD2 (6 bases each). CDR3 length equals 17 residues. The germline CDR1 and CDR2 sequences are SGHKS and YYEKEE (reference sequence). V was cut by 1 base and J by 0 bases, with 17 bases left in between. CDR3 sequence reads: CASSLRGAKLISYEQYF. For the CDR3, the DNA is TGTGCCAGCAGCTTGAGGGGGGCTAAACTAATCTCCTACGAGCAGTACTTC.

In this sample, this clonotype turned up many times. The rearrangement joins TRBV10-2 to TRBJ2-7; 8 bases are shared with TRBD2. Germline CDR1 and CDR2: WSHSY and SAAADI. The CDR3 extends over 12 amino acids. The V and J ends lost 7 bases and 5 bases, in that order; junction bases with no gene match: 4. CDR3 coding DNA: TGCGCCAGCACACCGACTAGCGACGAGCAGTACTTC. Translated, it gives CASTPTSDEQYF.

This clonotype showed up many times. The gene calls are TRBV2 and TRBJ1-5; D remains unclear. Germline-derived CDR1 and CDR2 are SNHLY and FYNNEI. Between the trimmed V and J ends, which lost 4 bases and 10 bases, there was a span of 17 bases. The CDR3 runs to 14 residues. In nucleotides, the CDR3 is TGTGCCAGCAGTGTGGGGTACCAGTCTACACCCCAGCATTTT. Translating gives CASSVGYQSTPQHF.

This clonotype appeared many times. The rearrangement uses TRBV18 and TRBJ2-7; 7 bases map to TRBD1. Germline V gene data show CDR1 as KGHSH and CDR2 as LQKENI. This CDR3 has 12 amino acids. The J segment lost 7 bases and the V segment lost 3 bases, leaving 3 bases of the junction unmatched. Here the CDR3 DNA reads TGTGCCAGCTCACCGACAGGGTGGGAGCAGTACTTC. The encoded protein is CASSPTGWEQYF.

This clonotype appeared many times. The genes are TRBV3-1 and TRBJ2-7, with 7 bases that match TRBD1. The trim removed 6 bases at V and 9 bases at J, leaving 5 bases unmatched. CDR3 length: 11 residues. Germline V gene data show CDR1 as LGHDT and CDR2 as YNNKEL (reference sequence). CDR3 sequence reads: CASRAGGRQYF. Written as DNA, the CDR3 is TGTGCCAGCAGGGCAGGGGGACGGCAGTACTTC.

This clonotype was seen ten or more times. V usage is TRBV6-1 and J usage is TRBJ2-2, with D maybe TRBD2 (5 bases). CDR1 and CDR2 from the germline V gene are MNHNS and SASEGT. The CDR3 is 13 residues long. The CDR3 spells CAIGLPFTGELFF. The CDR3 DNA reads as TGTGCGATCGGACTCCCATTTACCGGGGAGCTGTTTTTT.

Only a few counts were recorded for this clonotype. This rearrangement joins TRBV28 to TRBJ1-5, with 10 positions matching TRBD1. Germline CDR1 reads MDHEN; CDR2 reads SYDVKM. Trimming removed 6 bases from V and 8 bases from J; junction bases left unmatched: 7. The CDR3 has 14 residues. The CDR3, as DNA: TGTGCCAGCAGACGTCCCGGGACAGGGGAGCCCCAGCATTTT. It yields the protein CASRRPGTGEPQHF.

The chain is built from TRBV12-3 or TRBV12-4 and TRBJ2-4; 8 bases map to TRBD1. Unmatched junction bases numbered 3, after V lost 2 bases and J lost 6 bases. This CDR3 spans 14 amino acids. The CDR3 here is CASSLRGQGNIQYF. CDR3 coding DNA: TGTGCCAGCAGTTTACGTGGACAGGGAAACATTCAGTACTTC.

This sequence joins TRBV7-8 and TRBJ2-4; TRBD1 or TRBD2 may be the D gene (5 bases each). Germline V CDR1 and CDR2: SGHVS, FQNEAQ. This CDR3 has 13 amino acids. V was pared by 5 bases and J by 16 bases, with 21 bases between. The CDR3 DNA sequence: TGTGCCAGCAGCCAAACCTCCAGAGGGGTGTCATACTTC. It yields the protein CASSQTSRGVSYF.

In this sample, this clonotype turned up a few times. The CDR3 region has the DNA TGTGCCAGCAGTTTTCGGAGGAAAGAGACTGAAGCTTTCTTT. Amino acid sequence: CASSFRRKETEAFF. V gene TRBV27 combines with J gene TRBJ1-1; D ambiguous. V was shortened by 3 bases and J by 5 bases, with 13 bases between the two germline ends. CDR1 and CDR2 (germline): MNHEY, SMNVEV (reference sequence). This CDR3 spans 14 amino acids.

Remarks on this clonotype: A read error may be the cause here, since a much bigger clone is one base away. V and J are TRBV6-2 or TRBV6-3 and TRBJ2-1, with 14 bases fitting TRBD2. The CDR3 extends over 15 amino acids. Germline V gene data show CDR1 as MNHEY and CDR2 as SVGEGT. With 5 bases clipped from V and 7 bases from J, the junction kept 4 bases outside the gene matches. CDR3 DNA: TGTGCCAGCAGTCACCGGACTAGCGGGGGGAATGAGCAGTTCTTC. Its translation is CASSHRTSGGNEQFF.